A selection of T cell receptor beta chains follows, all from one sample in a study of T cell responses to AZD1222 COVID-19 vaccine. Produced via immunoSEQ multiplex PCR; TCRdb's table is partial and in-frame only. This table holds under 200,000 clones, roughly 86% found once. The starting material was peripheral blood, obtained on day 0 of AZD1222 vaccination. Every receptor here comes from an adult in good health. CDR3s include the opening cysteine and the closing phenylalanine or tryptophan. Each record gives: V gene, J gene, D gene, CDR3 length, CDR3 protein, CDR3 DNA. D genes are given only for firm matches.

TRBV12-3/TRBV12-4	TRBJ1-1	TRBD1	13	CASSSGTGFEAFF	TGTGCCAGCAGCTCCGGGACAGGATTTGAAGCTTTCTTT
TRBV29-1	TRBJ2-1	NA	13	CSVNRDSGKEQFF	TGCAGCGTTAACCGGGACTCCGGAAAAGAGCAGTTCTTC
TRBV18	TRBJ2-1	TRBD2	17	CASSPPGLAGGYNEQFF	TGTGCCAGCTCACCCCCGGGACTAGCGGGAGGGTACAATGAGCAGTTCTTC
TRBV5-6	TRBJ1-6	NA	15	CASSDPYKHNSPLHF	TGTGCCAGCAGCGATCCTTACAAACATAATTCACCCCTCCACTTT
TRBV4-3	TRBJ2-2	NA	12	CASSQDPGELFF	TGCGCCAGCAGCCAAGATCCCGGGGAGCTGTTTTTT
TRBV5-8	TRBJ1-2	TRBD1	17	CASSRLILGQGGYGYTF	TGTGCCAGCAGTCGACTTATTTTGGGACAGGGCGGCTATGGCTACACCTTC
TRBV30	TRBJ1-5	NA	18	CAWEEKPGFKRGNQPQHF	TGTGCATGGGAAGAAAAACCGGGGTTCAAGCGGGGCAATCAGCCCCAGCATTTT
TRBV6-5	TRBJ2-7	NA	13	CASSLDLSYEQYF	TGTGCCAGCAGCTTGGACCTCAGTTACGAGCAGTACTTC
TRBV5-1	TRBJ2-1	NA	15	CASSLGLTVYNEQFF	TGCGCCAGCAGCTTGGGATTGACAGTTTACAATGAGCAGTTCTTC
TRBV3-1/TRBV3-2	TRBJ2-3	NA	13	CASSQGLGGTQYF	TGTGCCAGCAGCCAAGGATTGGGAGGTACGCAGTATTTT
TRBV28	TRBJ1-2	TRBD1	13	CASRLTGGRGYTF	TGTGCCAGCAGACTAACAGGGGGCCGTGGCTACACCTTC
TRBV6-5	TRBJ1-3	TRBD1	14	CAAGWTGAGNTIYF	TGTGCCGCCGGTTGGACAGGGGCTGGAAACACCATATATTTT
TRBV19	TRBJ2-1	TRBD1	14	CASSIQGATNEQFF	TGTGCCAGTAGTATCCAGGGGGCCACGAATGAGCAGTTCTTC
TRBV29-1	TRBJ2-3	NA	13	CSALYLGEDTQYF	TGCAGCGCCCTCTACCTCGGAGAGGATACGCAGTATTTT
TRBV7-2	TRBJ1-5	NA	16	CASSALGGYSNQPQHF	TGTGCCAGCAGCGCCCTCGGGGGTTATAGCAATCAGCCCCAGCATTTT
TRBV18	TRBJ2-2	TRBD1	16	CASSPPTGMNTGELFF	TGTGCCAGCTCACCACCGACAGGGATGAACACCGGGGAGCTGTTTTTT
TRBV6-5	TRBJ2-3	TRBD2	16	CASSYSGLAGANTQYF	TGTGCCAGCAGTTACTCCGGACTAGCGGGAGCGAATACGCAGTATTTT